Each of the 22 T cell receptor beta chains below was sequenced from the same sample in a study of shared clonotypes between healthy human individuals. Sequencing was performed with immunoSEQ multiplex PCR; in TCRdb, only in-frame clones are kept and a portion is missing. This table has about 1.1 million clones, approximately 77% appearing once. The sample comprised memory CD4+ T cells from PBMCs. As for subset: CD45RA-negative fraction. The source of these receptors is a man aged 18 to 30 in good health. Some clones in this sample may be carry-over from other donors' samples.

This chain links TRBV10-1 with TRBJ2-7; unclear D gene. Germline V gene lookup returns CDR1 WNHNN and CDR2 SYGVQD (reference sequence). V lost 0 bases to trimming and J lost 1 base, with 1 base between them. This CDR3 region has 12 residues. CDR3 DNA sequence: TGCGCCAGCAGTGAGTCGTCCTACGAGCAGTACTTC. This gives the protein CASSESSYEQYF.

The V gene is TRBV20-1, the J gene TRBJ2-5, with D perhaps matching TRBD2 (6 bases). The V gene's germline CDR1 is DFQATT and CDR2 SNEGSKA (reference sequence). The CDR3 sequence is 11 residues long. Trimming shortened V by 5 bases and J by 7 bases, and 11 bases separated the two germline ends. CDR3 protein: CSAGLGGTQYF. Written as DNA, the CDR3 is TGCAGTGCTGGGCTGGGAGGGACCCAGTACTTC.

The CDR3 nucleotides are TGTGCCAGCAGCCCTCTGGCGGGGAACAATGAGCAGTTCTTC. Translated, it gives CASSPLAGNNEQFF. This chain links TRBV7-2 with TRBJ2-1; maybe TRBD2 (6 bases). CDR1 is SGHTA and CDR2 is FQGNSA in the germline V gene. V shed 5 bases and J shed 5 bases, with 13 bases lying between them. The CDR3 has 14 amino acids.

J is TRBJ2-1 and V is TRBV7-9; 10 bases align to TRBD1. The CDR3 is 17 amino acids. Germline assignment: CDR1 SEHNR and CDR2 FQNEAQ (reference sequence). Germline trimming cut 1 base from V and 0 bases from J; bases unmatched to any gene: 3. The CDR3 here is CASSLGQGAVSYNEQFF. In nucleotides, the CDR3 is TGTGCCAGCAGCTTAGGACAGGGGGCCGTCTCCTACAATGAGCAGTTCTTC.

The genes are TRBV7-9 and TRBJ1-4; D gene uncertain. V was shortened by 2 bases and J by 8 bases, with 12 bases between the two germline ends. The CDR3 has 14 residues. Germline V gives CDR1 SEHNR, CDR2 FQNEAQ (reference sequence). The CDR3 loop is CASSLRIGEEKLFF. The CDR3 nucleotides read TGTGCCAGCAGCTTAAGGATCGGGGAGGAAAAACTGTTTTTT.

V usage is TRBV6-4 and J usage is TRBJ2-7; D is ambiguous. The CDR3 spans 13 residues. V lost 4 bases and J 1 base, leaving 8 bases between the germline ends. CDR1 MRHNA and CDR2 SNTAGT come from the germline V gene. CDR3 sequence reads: CASSGLGSYEQYF. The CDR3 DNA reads TGTGCCAGCAGTGGATTGGGGTCCTACGAGCAGTACTTC.

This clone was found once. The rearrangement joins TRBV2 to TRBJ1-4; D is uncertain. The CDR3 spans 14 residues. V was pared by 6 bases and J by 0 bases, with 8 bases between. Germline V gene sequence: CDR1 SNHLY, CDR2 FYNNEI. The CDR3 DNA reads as TGTGCCAGCAGGTACAGTGCAACTAATGAAAAACTGTTTTTT. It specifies CASRYSATNEKLFF.

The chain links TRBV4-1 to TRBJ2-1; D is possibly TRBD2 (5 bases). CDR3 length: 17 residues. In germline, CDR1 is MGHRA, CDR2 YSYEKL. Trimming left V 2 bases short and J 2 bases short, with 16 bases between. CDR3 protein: CASSQYLSIAPYNEQFF. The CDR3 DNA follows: TGCGCCAGCAGCCAATACCTTAGTATAGCGCCCTACAATGAGCAGTTCTTC.

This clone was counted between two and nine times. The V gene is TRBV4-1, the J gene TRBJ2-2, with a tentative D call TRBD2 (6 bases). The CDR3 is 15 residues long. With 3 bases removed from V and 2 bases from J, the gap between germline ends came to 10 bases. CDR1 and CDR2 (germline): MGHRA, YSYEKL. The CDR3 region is CASSQTTSNTGELFF. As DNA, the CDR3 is TGCGCCAGCAGCCAGACGACTAGTAACACCGGGGAGCTGTTTTTT.

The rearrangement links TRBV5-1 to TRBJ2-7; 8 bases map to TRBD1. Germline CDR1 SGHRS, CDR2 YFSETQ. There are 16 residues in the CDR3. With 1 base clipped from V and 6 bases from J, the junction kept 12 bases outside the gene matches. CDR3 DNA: TGCGCCAGCAGCTTGAATATGGACAGGGCCCTCGGCGAGCAGTACTTC. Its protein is CASSLNMDRALGEQYF.

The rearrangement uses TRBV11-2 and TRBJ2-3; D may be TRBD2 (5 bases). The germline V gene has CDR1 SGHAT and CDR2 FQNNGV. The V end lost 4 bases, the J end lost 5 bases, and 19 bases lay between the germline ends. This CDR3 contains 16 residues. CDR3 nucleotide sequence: TGTGCCAGCAGCTCTGACCTTTGGGCCGGAGGAGATACGCAGTATTTT. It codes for CASSSDLWAGGDTQYF.

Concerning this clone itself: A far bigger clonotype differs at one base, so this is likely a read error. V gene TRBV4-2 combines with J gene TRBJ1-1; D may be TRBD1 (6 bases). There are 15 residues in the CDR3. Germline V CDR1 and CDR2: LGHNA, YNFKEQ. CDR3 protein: CASSQEGVRGAEAFF. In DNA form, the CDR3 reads TGTGCCAGCAGCCAAGAAGGAGTTCGGGGGGCTGAGGCTTTCTTT.

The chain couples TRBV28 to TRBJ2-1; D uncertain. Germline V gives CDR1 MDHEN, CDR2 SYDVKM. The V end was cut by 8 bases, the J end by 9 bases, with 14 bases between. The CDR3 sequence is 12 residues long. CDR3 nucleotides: TGTGCCAGCCACACCCAGCCGCTTGAGCAGTTCTTC. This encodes CASHTQPLEQFF.

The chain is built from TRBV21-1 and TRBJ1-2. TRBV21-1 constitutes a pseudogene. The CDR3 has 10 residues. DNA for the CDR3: TGTGCCAGCAGCGCAGGGGGGGACACCTTC. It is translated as CASSAGGDTF.

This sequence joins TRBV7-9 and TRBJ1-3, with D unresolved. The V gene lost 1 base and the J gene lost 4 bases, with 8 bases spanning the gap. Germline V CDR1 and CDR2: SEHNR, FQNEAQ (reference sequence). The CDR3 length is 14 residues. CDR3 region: CASSLGNPGNTIYF. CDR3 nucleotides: TGTGCCAGCAGCTTAGGGAATCCCGGAAACACCATATATTTT.

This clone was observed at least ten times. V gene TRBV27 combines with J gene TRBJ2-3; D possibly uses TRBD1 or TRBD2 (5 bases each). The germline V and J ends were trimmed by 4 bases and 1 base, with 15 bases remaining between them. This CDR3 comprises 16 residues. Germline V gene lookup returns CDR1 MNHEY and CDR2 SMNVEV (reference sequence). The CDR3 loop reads CASSSQGDWGTDTQYF. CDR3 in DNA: TGTGCCAGCAGTTCCCAGGGAGACTGGGGCACAGATACGCAGTATTTT.

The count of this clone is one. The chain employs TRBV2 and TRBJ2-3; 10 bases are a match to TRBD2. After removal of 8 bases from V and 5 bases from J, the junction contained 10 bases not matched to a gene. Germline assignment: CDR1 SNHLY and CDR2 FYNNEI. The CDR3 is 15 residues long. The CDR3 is CASSLGTSALDTQYF. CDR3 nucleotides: TGTGCCAGCTCCTTGGGGACTAGCGCCTTAGATACGCAGTATTTT.

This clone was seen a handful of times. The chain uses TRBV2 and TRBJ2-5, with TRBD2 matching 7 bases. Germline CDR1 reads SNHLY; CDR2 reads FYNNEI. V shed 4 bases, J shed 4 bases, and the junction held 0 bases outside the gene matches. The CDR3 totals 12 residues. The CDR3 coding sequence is TGTGCCAGCAGTGCGGGGGGAGAGACCCAGTACTTC. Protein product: CASSAGGETQYF. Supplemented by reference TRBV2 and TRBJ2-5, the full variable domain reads EPEVTQTPSHQVTQMGQEVILRCVPISNHLYFYWYRQILGQKVEFLVSFYNNEISEKSEIFDDQFSVERPDGSNFTLKIRSTKLEDSAMYFCASSAGGETQYFGPGTRLLVL.

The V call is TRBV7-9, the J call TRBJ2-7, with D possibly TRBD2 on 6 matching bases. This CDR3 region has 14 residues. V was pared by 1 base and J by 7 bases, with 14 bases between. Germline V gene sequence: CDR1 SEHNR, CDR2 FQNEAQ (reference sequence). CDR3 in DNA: TGTGCCAGCAGCTTAGTCGGCGGGGAGAGGGAGCAGTACTTC. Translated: CASSLVGGEREQYF.

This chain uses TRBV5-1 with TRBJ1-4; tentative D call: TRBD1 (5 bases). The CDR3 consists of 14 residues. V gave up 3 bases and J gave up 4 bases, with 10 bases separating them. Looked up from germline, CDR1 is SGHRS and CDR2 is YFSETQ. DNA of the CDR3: TGCGCCAGCAGCTGGGGCGGGAGTAATGAAAAACTGTTTTTT. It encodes CASSWGGSNEKLFF.

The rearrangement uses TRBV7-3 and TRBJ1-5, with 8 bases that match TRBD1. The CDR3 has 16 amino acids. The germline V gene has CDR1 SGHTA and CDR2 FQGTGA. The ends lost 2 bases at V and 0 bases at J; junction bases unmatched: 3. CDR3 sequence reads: CASSLGQGGSNQPQHF. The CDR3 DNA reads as TGTGCCAGCAGCTTAGGACAGGGTGGTAGCAATCAGCCCCAGCATTTT.

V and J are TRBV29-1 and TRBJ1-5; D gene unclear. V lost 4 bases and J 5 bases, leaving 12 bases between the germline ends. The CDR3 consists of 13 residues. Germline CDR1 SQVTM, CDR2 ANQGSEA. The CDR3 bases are TGCAGCGTTGCGGTCTCCGGGGATCAGCCCCAGCATTTT. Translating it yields CSVAVSGDQPQHF.